The clone carrying this T cell receptor beta chain showed up just once. Germline values: CDR1 SGDLS, CDR2 YYNGEE. The CDR3 runs 16 residues. V gave up 0 bases and J gave up 2 bases, with 13 bases separating them. PCR was performed a second time for roughly 7 to 12 cycles using a sample-barcoded 5' primer and a J-beta primer mix. TCRdb itself ran the 5' RACE reads through MiXCR, one entry per CDR3 protein. The sample has fewer than 800,000 distinct CDR3 sequences, roughly 49% seen once. These data are taken from a study of blood T cells in healthy people across ages. The J gene is TRBJ2-3, the V gene TRBV9; D is undetermined. The sequence came from a woman aged 55-70 years in good health. The sample was blood. CDR3 DNA sequence: TGTGCCAGCAGCGTAGGAAGGGCTAGGATCACAGATACGCAGTATTTT. This gives the protein CASSVGRARITDTQYF.